This T cell receptor (beta chain) was recorded in a study of T-cell reconstitution after alpha-beta-depleted transplantation in children. General study results and limits: From newly produced T cells came most of the T-cell counts and diversity one year after transplant.

The CDR3 has 15 residues. The J segment lost 3 bases and the V segment lost 5 bases, leaving 3 bases of the junction unmatched. Germline loops: CDR1 SEHNR, CDR2 FQNEAQ (reference sequence). This clonotype was picked up many times. The antigen is not known. This sample's TCRbeta library carried unique molecular identifier barcodes. One entry per CDR3 protein, called by TCRdb with MiXCR from the PCR reads. The sample has about 640,000 distinct CDR3 sequences; approximately 12% are singletons. The specimen comprised PBMCs, mostly from graft donor cells, sampled 360 days after TCRalphabeta/CD19-depleted stem cell transplant. The chain recombines TRBV7-9 with TRBJ2-7; 14 bases match TRBD2. This clonotype originated in a male patient younger than 18 who had a stem cell transplant for acute myeloid leukemia, so the T cells may come from the graft donor. CDR3 amino acids: CASSPGTSGSYEQYF. The CDR3 DNA sequence: TGTGCCAGCAGCCCAGGGACTAGCGGGAGCTACGAGCAGTACTTC.